This T cell receptor beta chain was sequenced in a study of human T cells and chemical hapten exposure. The library attached unique molecular identifiers to individual cDNA molecules. MiXCR, run by TCRdb on the RACE reads, gives a single entry per CDR3 protein. The repertoire consists of more than 60,000 distinct CDR3 sequences, with roughly 8.6% occurring once and the leading ten covering around 1.4%. With V trimmed by 7 bases and J by 2 bases, 11 bases remained unmatched. This CDR3 has 16 amino acids. Time point reported: healthy volunteer bleed at 6 weeks. Total RNA was extracted from unfractionated whole blood.

The chain has TRBV12-3 or TRBV12-4 and TRBJ1-5; 7 bases fit TRBD1. Sequenced material: whole blood. The source is a male donor in good health. Some clones in this sample may be carry-over from other donors' samples. The CDR3 sequence is CASTFSAGTGNQPQHF. CDR3 nucleotide sequence: TGTGCCAGCACCTTCTCAGCTGGGACAGGCAATCAGCCCCAGCATTTT.